The rows below give T cell receptor beta chains drawn from one sample of a study of T cells in Graves' hyperthyroidism and ophthalmopathy. TCRdb recomputed calls from the multiplex PCR reads with MiXCR, one row per CDR3 protein. The table records approximately 360,000 distinct CDR3 sequences, more than 20% of them present only once. Sequenced input: blood. These receptors originate from a man aged 50-60 years with Graves' hyperthyroidism. CDR3s include the opening cysteine and the closing phenylalanine or tryptophan. Fields, in order: clone size, D gene, V gene, J gene, CDR3 DNA, CDR3 protein. The D gene is left open where the match is weak. The size entry is marked missing in some rows and otherwise reads once, few, many or a size class.

abundance: few; d_gene: -; v_gene: TRBV5-1; j_gene: TRBJ2-7; CDR3nt: TGCGCCAGCAGCTTGGAGGCTAGTAACGGCGAGCAGTACTTC; CDR3aa: CASSLEASNGEQYF
abundance: many; d_gene: TRBD2; v_gene: TRBV27; j_gene: TRBJ2-7; CDR3nt: TGTGCCAGCAGTCCCTTGGCCGCGGGAGAGTCCTACGAGCAGTACTTC; CDR3aa: CASSPLAAGESYEQYF
abundance: -; d_gene: TRBD1; v_gene: TRBV6-1; j_gene: TRBJ1-2; CDR3nt: TGTGCCAGCAGACAAGGACAGGGGGCAAACTATGGCTACACCTTC; CDR3aa: CASRQGQGANYGYTF
abundance: many; d_gene: TRBD1; v_gene: TRBV5-4; j_gene: TRBJ1-1; CDR3nt: TGTGCCAGCAGCCCTGACAGGGCTAACACTGAAGCTTTCTTT; CDR3aa: CASSPDRANTEAFF
abundance: many; d_gene: TRBD2; v_gene: TRBV11-1; j_gene: TRBJ2-5; CDR3nt: TGTGCCAGCACCTCGACTAGCGGGAGGGCGGAGACCCAGTACTTC; CDR3aa: CASTSTSGRAETQYF
abundance: -; d_gene: -; v_gene: TRBV3-1; j_gene: TRBJ2-1; CDR3nt: TGTGCCAGCAGTCGAAGCGGTCAAAACAATGAGCAGTTCTTC; CDR3aa: CASSRSGQNNEQFF
abundance: few; d_gene: TRBD2; v_gene: TRBV10-3; j_gene: TRBJ2-7; CDR3nt: TGTGCCATCAGTGGGACTAGCGTTGATCGCGAGCAGTACTTC; CDR3aa: CAISGTSVDREQYF
abundance: many; d_gene: -; v_gene: TRBV10-3; j_gene: TRBJ1-1; CDR3nt: TGTGCCATCAGTGATGGCTACATGAACACTGAAGCTTTCTTT; CDR3aa: CAISDGYMNTEAFF
abundance: many; d_gene: -; v_gene: TRBV6-2/TRBV6-3; j_gene: TRBJ2-1; CDR3nt: TGTGCCACCGGAACTAGCGGTCAGGGGGATGAGCAGTTCTTC; CDR3aa: CATGTSGQGDEQFF
abundance: -; d_gene: TRBD1; v_gene: TRBV19; j_gene: TRBJ2-4; CDR3nt: TGTGCCAGTCTCGACAGGGGGCTTGAGAACATTCAGTACTTC; CDR3aa: CASLDRGLENIQYF
abundance: -; d_gene: -; v_gene: TRBV24-1; j_gene: TRBJ1-5; CDR3nt: TGTGCCACCAGTGATTCCGGCCAGGGCAATCAGCCCCAGCATTTT; CDR3aa: CATSDSGQGNQPQHF
abundance: many; d_gene: -; v_gene: TRBV11-1; j_gene: TRBJ2-1; CDR3nt: TGTGCCAGCAGCTATACCGGGACGACCGGGGAGCAGTTCTTC; CDR3aa: CASSYTGTTGEQFF
abundance: -; d_gene: TRBD1; v_gene: TRBV11-2; j_gene: TRBJ2-7; CDR3nt: TGTGCCAGCAGCTTAGAGTTACAGGGGAACGAGCAGTACTTC; CDR3aa: CASSLELQGNEQYF
abundance: many; d_gene: TRBD2; v_gene: TRBV20-1; j_gene: TRBJ2-7; CDR3nt: TGCAGTGTAAAACCGGGGCGGGGGGTCTACGAGCAGTACTTC; CDR3aa: CSVKPGRGVYEQYF
abundance: few; d_gene: TRBD1; v_gene: TRBV11-2; j_gene: TRBJ2-1; CDR3nt: TGTGCCAGCAGCTTAGCCGACGGGGGGGACAGGGGGTATAATGAGCAGTTCTTC; CDR3aa: CASSLADGGDRGYNEQFF
abundance: -; d_gene: -; v_gene: TRBV7-9; j_gene: TRBJ1-1; CDR3nt: TGTGCCAGCAGCTTAGAGGCGGGAGTCGGAGCTTTCTTT; CDR3aa: CASSLEAGVGAFF
abundance: few; d_gene: -; v_gene: TRBV20-1; j_gene: TRBJ2-5; CDR3nt: TGCAGTGCTAGGTGGGGTGCGGGAGAGACCCAGTACTTC; CDR3aa: CSARWGAGETQYF
abundance: -; d_gene: -; v_gene: TRBV3-1; j_gene: TRBJ2-7; CDR3nt: TGTGCCAGCAGCCAAGACAGGTACTACTACGAGCAGTACTTC; CDR3aa: CASSQDRYYYEQYF
abundance: -; d_gene: TRBD1; v_gene: TRBV6-1; j_gene: TRBJ1-2; CDR3nt: TGTGCCAGCAGTCCCCACGGGACAGCTCCTTATGGCTACACCTTC; CDR3aa: CASSPHGTAPYGYTF
abundance: few; d_gene: -; v_gene: TRBV3-1; j_gene: TRBJ2-7; CDR3nt: TGTGCCAGCAGCCTGAACTTGGGGAGCGCCCGCGAGCAGTACTTC; CDR3aa: CASSLNLGSAREQYF
abundance: -; d_gene: -; v_gene: TRBV4-1; j_gene: TRBJ1-5; CDR3nt: TGCGCCAGCAGCCAAGACTCCGGCCGGAATCAGCCCCAGCATTTT; CDR3aa: CASSQDSGRNQPQHF
abundance: few; d_gene: -; v_gene: TRBV20-1; j_gene: TRBJ2-7; CDR3nt: TGCAGTGCTAGAGCACTCTCTAGATCCTACGAGCAGTACTTC; CDR3aa: CSARALSRSYEQYF
abundance: -; d_gene: TRBD1; v_gene: TRBV6-2/TRBV6-3; j_gene: TRBJ2-7; CDR3nt: TGTGCCAGCAGGTCCGGGGGACAGGGGCTTTCCGAGCAGTACTTC; CDR3aa: CASRSGGQGLSEQYF
abundance: -; d_gene: -; v_gene: TRBV27; j_gene: TRBJ2-7; CDR3nt: TGTGCCAGCAGCCAGATTTCGGGGGCATTAAATACCGAGCAGTACTTC; CDR3aa: CASSQISGALNTEQYF
abundance: -; d_gene: TRBD2; v_gene: TRBV10-3; j_gene: TRBJ2-3; CDR3nt: TGTGCCATCAGCCCAAGCGGGAGTAGCACAGATACGCAGTATTTT; CDR3aa: CAISPSGSSTDTQYF
abundance: -; d_gene: -; v_gene: TRBV5-6; j_gene: TRBJ1-5; CDR3nt: TGTGCCAGCGAGTACAGGGCTAATAGCAATCAGCCCCAGCATTTT; CDR3aa: CASEYRANSNQPQHF
abundance: many; d_gene: -; v_gene: TRBV11-2; j_gene: TRBJ1-1; CDR3nt: TGTGCCAGCAGCTTAGGGAGTGAAGCTTTCTTT; CDR3aa: CASSLGSEAFF
abundance: many; d_gene: -; v_gene: TRBV28; j_gene: TRBJ2-3; CDR3nt: TGTGCCAGCGTGGACAGCCCCACAGATACGCAGTATTTT; CDR3aa: CASVDSPTDTQYF
abundance: -; d_gene: -; v_gene: TRBV10-3; j_gene: TRBJ2-7; CDR3nt: TGTGCCATCAGTGAAGACGGGAGTAAGTACGAGCAGTACTTC; CDR3aa: CAISEDGSKYEQYF
abundance: -; d_gene: TRBD1; v_gene: TRBV7-9; j_gene: TRBJ1-4; CDR3nt: TGTGCCAGCAGCTCGGACAGGGGAGGCGAAAAACTGTTTTTT; CDR3aa: CASSSDRGGEKLFF
abundance: once; d_gene: -; v_gene: TRBV19; j_gene: TRBJ1-2; CDR3nt: TGTGCCAGTAGTGGGGCACAGGGTGTCCACACCTTC; CDR3aa: CASSGAQGVHTF
abundance: few; d_gene: TRBD1; v_gene: TRBV29-1; j_gene: TRBJ2-7; CDR3nt: TGCAGCGCCGCGCCGGGACAGGGTTTATACGAGCAGTACTTC; CDR3aa: CSAAPGQGLYEQYF
abundance: -; d_gene: -; v_gene: TRBV7-9; j_gene: TRBJ2-7; CDR3nt: TGTGCCAGCAGTCAGCGGATTGACTCCTACGAGCAGTACTTC; CDR3aa: CASSQRIDSYEQYF
abundance: once; d_gene: TRBD2; v_gene: TRBV15; j_gene: TRBJ2-1; CDR3nt: TGTGCCACCAGCAGATCAAAGTGGACTAGCGAGAGTTTCTACAATGAGCAGTTCTTC; CDR3aa: CATSRSKWTSESFYNEQFF
abundance: few; d_gene: -; v_gene: TRBV12-3/TRBV12-4; j_gene: TRBJ1-6; CDR3nt: TGTGCCAGCAGTTTAGGGGGGTATAATTCACCCCTCCACTTT; CDR3aa: CASSLGGYNSPLHF
abundance: few; d_gene: -; v_gene: TRBV5-1; j_gene: TRBJ2-3; CDR3nt: TGCGCCAGCAGACCCGAGGCGACGGGCACAGATACGCAGTATTTT; CDR3aa: CASRPEATGTDTQYF
abundance: few; d_gene: -; v_gene: TRBV12-3/TRBV12-4; j_gene: TRBJ2-7; CDR3nt: TGTGCCAGCAGTTTAGCGCTCGGGACCCTGACCTACGAGCAGTACTTC; CDR3aa: CASSLALGTLTYEQYF
abundance: -; d_gene: -; v_gene: TRBV4-2; j_gene: TRBJ2-7; CDR3nt: TGTGCCAGTAGGACAGCCCTGGGAGCCTACGAGCAGTACTTC; CDR3aa: CASRTALGAYEQYF
abundance: -; d_gene: TRBD1; v_gene: TRBV10-2; j_gene: TRBJ1-5; CDR3nt: TGCGCCAGCAGTGGAGGACAGGGGGCGCTGGACAATCAGCCCCAGCATTTT; CDR3aa: CASSGGQGALDNQPQHF
abundance: -; d_gene: -; v_gene: TRBV19; j_gene: TRBJ1-4; CDR3nt: TGTGCCAGTAGGCGAGATAATGAAAAACTGTTTTTT; CDR3aa: CASRRDNEKLFF
abundance: few; d_gene: -; v_gene: TRBV19; j_gene: TRBJ1-1; CDR3nt: TGTGCCAGTAGTATCAATTCGGCAAGGCGGTTGACTGAAGCTTTCTTT; CDR3aa: CASSINSARRLTEAFF